Below, one TCR beta chain is given with its context. The data are from a study of type 1 regulatory T cells. V was clipped by 5 bases and J by 5 bases, with 15 bases between them. This CDR3 spans 14 amino acids. Germline values: CDR1 KGHSH, CDR2 LQKENI. TCRdb analysed the reads with MiXCR anew, one entry per CDR3 protein. The sample lists about 100,000 distinct CDR3 sequences, around a third seen once, with around 2.2% in the top ten. The sample was CD4+ T cells, either the whole sample or a sorted fraction (not recorded which). The TCR originated in a human donor in good health. The chain employs TRBV18 and TRBJ2-5; the D gene could be TRBD1 or TRBD2 (6 bases each). CDR3 sequence (DNA): TGTGCCAGCTCATCGGGGGCCGGTCAGGAGACCCAGTACTTC. Translating it yields CASSSGAGQETQYF.